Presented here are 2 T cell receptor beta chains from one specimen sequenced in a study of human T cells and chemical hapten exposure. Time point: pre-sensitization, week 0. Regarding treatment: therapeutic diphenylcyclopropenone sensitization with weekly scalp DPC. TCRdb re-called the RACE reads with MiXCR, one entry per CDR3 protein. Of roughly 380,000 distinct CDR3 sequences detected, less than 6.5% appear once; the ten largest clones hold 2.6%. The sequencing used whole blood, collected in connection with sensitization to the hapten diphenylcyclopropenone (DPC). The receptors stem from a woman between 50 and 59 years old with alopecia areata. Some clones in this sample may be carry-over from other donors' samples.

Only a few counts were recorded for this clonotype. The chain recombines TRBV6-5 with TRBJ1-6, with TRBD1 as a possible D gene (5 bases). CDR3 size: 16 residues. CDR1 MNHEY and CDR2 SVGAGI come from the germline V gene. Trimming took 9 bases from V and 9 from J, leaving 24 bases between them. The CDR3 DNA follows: TGTGCCAGTAGAAAGAATACGGGGCCTGGGAGTTCACCCCTCCACTTT. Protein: CASRKNTGPGSSPLHF.

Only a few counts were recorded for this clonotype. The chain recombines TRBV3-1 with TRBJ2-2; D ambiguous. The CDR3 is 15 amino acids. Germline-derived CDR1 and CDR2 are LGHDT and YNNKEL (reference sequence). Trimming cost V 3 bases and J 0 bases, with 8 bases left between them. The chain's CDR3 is CASSQGIANTGELFF. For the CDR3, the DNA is TGTGCCAGCAGCCAGGGGATCGCGAACACCGGGGAGCTGTTTTTT.